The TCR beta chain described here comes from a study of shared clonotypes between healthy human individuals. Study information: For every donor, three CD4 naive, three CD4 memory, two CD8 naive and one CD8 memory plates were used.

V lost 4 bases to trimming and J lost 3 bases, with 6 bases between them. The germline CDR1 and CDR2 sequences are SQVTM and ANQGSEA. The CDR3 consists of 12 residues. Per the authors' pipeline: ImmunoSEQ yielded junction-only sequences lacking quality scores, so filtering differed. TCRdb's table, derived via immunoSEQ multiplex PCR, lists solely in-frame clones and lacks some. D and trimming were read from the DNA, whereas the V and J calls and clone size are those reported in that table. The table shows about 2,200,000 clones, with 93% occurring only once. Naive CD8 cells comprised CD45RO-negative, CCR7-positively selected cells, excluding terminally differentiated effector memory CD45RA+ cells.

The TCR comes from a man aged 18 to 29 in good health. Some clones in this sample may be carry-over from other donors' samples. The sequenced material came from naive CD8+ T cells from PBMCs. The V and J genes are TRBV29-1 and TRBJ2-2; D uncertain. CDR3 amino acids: CSVVHHTGELFF. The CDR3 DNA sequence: TGCAGCGTTGTACATCACACCGGGGAGCTGTTTTTT.